This T cell receptor (beta chain) was identified during a study of shared clonotypes between healthy human individuals. Comment on this clone: Its antigen is not known.

Some clones are missing from TCRdb's copy, which holds only in-frame ones; the method was immunoSEQ multiplex PCR. The profile shows some 2.3 million clones, just over 90% of them singletons. This CDR3 comprises 15 residues. The germline CDR1 and CDR2 sequences are SGHTA and FQGNSA. The V and J ends lost 1 base and 5 bases respectively, with 12 bases between them. Those who donated, Caucasian adults without exception, all lived in Nashville, Tennessee. Broader study findings: Rarefaction showed that sequencing of sorted subsets was incomplete (despite large depth). Clonotypes not shared had lower generation probabilities than those common to all four donors.

The TCR sequence derives from a young man in good health. Some clones in this sample may be carry-over from other donors' samples. The sample taken for sequencing was naive CD4+ T cells from PBMCs. The subset denotes: CD45RA+ positively selected. The genes are TRBV7-2 and TRBJ2-1; D not certain. Written as DNA, the CDR3 is TGTGCCAGCAGCTTAGTTGCGCGAGCTGACAATGAGCAGTTCTTC. Its protein is CASSLVARADNEQFF.